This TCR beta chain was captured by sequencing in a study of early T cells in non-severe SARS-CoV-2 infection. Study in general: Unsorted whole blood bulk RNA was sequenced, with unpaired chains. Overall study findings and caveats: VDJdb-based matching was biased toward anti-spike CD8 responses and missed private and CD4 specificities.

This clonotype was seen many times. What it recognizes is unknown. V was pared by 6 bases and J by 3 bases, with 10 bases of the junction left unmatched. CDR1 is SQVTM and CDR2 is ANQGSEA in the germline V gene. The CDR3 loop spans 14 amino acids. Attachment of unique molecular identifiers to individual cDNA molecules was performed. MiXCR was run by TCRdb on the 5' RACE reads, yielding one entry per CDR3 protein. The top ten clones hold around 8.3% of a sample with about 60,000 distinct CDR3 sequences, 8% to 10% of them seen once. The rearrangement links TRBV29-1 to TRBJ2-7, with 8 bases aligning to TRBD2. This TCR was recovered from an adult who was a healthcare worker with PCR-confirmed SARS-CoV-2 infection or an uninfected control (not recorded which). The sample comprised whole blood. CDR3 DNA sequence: TGCAGCGTAGCGGTAGCGGGATCTTACTACGAGCAGTACTTC. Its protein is CSVAVAGSYYEQYF.